This T cell receptor beta chain is from a study of shared clonotypes between healthy human individuals. Study details: Aged between 18 and 49, the donors were a couple of women and three men. Study-wide results and caveats: Larger estimated richness was generally recorded for naive subsets relative to memory subsets.

Germline assignment: CDR1 SGHAT and CDR2 FQNNGV. Trimming at V came to 2 bases and at J to 6 bases, leaving 7 bases not matched to a gene. This CDR3 comprises 16 residues. Measured with immunoSEQ multiplex PCR; TCRdb has only the in-frame clones, and not every one. This sample has approximately 2.5 million clones; 90% to 95% occur once, and the top ten carry 0.36%. In the case of this clone: The antigen remains unidentified.

Sequencing used naive CD4+ T cells from PBMCs. The subset here: CD45RA+ positively selected. The chain carries TRBV11-2 and TRBJ2-2, with TRBD1 matching over 9 bases. The receptor was derived from a man aged 18 to 35 in good health. Some clones in this sample may be carry-over from other donors' samples. The CDR3 nucleotides are TGTGCCAGCAGCTTACTGGGACAGGGTGACCCCGGGGAGCTGTTTTTT. Protein sequence: CASSLLGQGDPGELFF.